The entry below describes one TCR beta chain. Germline CDR1 is KGHSH and CDR2 is LQKENI. The J segment lost 2 bases and the V segment lost 3 bases, leaving 9 bases of the junction unmatched. The CDR3 consists of 17 residues. This sample is part of a study of blood T cell repertoires in COVID-19. Sequencing was performed with immunoSEQ multiplex PCR; in TCRdb, only in-frame clones are kept and a portion is missing. The sample lists approximately 380,000 clones, 90% to 95% occurring once. This TCR was sampled from a woman aged 40 to 50 who had been exposed to COVID-19. Sequencing input: PBMCs or T cells enriched from blood (not recorded which). This sequence joins TRBV18 and TRBJ2-2; 7 nucleotides match TRBD2. The CDR3 DNA reads TGTGCCAGCTCACCTGTAACGGGAGGAGTAAACACCGGGGAGCTGTTTTTT. It codes for CASSPVTGGVNTGELFF.